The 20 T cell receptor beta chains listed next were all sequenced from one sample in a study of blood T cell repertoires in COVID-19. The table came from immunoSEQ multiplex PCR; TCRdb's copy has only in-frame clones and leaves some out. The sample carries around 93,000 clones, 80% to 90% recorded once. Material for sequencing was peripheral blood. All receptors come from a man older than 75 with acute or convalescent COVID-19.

CDR3 sequence: CASSQESGTGELFF. Written as DNA, the CDR3 is TGTGCCAGCAGCCAAGAGAGCGGGACCGGGGAGCTGTTTTTT. The rearrangement joins TRBV3-1 (or the pseudogene TRBV3-2) to TRBJ2-2, with D possibly matching TRBD2 (6 bases). V was shortened by 0 bases and J by 5 bases, with 7 bases between the two germline ends. The CDR3 spans 14 residues. From germline, CDR1 is LGHDT and CDR2 YNNKEL (reference sequence).

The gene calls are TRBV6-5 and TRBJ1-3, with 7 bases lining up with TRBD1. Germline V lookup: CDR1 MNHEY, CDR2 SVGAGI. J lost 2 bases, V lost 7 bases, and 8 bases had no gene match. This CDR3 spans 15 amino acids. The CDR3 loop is CASKFFGTAGNTIYF. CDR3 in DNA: TGTGCCAGCAAGTTCTTCGGGACAGCTGGAAACACCATATATTTT.

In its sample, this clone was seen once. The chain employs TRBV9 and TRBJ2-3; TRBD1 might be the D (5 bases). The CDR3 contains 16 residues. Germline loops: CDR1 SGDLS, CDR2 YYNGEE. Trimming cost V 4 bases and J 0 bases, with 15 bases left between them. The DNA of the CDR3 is TGTGCCAGCAGCCCACCCGGAAGGGGAAGCACAGATACGCAGTATTTT. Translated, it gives CASSPPGRGSTDTQYF.

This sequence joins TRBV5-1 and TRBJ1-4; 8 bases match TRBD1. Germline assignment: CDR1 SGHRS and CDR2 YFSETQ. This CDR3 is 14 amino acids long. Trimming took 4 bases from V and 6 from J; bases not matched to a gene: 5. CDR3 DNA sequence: TGCGCCAGCAGCCCCGGGACAGGTCATGAAAAACTGTTTTTT. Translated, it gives CASSPGTGHEKLFF. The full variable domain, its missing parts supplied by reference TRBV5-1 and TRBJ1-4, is KAGVTQTPRYLIKTRGQQVTLSCSPISGHRSVSWYQQTPGQGLQFLFEYFSETQRNKGNFPGRFSGRQFSNSRSEMNVSTLELGDSALYLCASSPGTGHEKLFFGSGTQLSVL.

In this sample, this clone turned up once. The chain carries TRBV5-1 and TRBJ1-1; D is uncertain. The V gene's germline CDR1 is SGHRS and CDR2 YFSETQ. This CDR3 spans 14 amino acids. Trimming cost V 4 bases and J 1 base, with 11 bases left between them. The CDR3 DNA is TGCGCCAGCAGCCAGGAGGGCAGGAACACTGAAGCTTTCTTT. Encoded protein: CASSQEGRNTEAFF.

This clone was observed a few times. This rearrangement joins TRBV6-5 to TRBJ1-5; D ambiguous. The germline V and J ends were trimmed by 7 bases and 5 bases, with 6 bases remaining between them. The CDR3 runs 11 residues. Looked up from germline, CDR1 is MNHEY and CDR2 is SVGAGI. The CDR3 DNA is TGTGCCAGCAACTTGGATCAGCCCCAGCATTTT. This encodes CASNLDQPQHF.

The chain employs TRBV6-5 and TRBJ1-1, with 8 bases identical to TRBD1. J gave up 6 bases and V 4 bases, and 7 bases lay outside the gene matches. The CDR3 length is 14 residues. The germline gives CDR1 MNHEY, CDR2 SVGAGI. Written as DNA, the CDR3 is TGTGCCAGCAGTTCCCCACCGGACAGGGCTGAAGCTTTCTTT. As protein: CASSSPPDRAEAFF.

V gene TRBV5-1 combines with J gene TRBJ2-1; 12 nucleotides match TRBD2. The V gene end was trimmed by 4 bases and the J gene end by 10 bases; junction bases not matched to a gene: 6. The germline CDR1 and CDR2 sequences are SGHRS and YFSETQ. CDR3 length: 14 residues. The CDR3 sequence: CASSPTSGSHEQFF. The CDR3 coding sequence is TGCGCCAGCAGCCCGACTAGCGGGAGCCACGAGCAGTTCTTC.

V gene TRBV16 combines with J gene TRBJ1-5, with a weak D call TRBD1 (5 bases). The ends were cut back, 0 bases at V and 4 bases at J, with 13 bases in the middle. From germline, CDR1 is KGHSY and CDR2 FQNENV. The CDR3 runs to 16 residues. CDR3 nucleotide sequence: TGTGCCAGCAGCCAATCGATTGGGGGGGGTAATCAGCCCCAGCATTTT. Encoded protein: CASSQSIGGGNQPQHF.

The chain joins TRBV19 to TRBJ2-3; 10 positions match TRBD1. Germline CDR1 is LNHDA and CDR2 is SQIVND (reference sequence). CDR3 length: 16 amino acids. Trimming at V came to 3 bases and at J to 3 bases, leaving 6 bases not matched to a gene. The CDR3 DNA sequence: TGTGCCAGTAGTATGCTTGGACAGGGGGGGACAGATACGCAGTATTTT. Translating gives CASSMLGQGGTDTQYF.

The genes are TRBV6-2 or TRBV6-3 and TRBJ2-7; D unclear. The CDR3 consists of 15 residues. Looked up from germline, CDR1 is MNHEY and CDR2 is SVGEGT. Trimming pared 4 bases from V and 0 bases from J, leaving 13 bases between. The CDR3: CASSFPQVPSYEQYF. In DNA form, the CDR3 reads TGTGCCAGCAGTTTCCCTCAGGTCCCCTCCTACGAGCAGTACTTC.

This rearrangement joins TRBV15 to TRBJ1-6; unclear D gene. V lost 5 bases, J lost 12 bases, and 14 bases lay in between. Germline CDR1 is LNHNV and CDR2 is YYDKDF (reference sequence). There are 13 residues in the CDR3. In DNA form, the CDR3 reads TGTGCCACCAGCGGCGAGGGCTTTTTACCCCTCCACTTT. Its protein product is CATSGEGFLPLHF.

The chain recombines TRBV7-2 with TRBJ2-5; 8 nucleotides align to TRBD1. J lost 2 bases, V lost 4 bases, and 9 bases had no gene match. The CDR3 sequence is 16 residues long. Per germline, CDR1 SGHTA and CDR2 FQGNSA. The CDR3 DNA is TGTGCCAGCAGCTGGACCGACAGGGGACCTCAAGAGACCCAGTACTTC. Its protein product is CASSWTDRGPQETQYF.

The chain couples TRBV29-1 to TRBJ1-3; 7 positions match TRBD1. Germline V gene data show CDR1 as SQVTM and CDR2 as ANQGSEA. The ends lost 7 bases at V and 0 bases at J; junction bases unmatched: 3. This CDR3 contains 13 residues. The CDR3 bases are TGCAGCGCGACAGGGCCCTCTGGAAACACCATATATTTT. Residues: CSATGPSGNTIYF.

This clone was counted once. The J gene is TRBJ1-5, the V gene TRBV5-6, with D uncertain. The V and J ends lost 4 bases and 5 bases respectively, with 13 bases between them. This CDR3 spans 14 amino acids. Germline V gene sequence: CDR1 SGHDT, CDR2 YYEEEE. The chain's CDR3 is CASSRARGDQPQHF. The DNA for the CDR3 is TGTGCCAGCAGCCGCGCGCGGGGTGATCAGCCCCAGCATTTT.

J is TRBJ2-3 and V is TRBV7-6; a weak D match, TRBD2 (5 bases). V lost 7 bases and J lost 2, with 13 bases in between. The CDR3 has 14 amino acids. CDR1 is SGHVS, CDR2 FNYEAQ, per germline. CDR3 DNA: TGTGCCAGCACACCAGGAGGATTCACAGATACGCAGTATTTT. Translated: CASTPGGFTDTQYF.

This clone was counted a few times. The CDR3 coding sequence is TGTGCCAGCAGCCCTCGGACTAGCGGCAACAATGAGCAGTTCTTC. The encoded protein is CASSPRTSGNNEQFF. The chain links TRBV7-3 to TRBJ2-1; 10 bases line up with TRBD2. CDR1 and CDR2 from the germline V gene are SGHTA and FQGTGA. V lost 5 bases, J lost 5 bases, and 6 bases stayed unmatched. The CDR3 is 15 residues long.

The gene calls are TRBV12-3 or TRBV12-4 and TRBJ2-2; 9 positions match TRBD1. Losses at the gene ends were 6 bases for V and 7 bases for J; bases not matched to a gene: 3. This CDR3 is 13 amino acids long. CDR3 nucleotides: TGTGCCAGCAGCGGGACAGGGTACGGGGAGCTGTTTTTT. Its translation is CASSGTGYGELFF.

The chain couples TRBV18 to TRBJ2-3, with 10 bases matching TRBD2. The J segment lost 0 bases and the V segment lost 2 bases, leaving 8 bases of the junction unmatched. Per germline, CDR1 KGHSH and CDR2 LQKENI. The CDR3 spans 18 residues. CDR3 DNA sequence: TGTGCCAGCTCACCATCCGGGACTAGCGACACTAGCACAGATACGCAGTATTTT. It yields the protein CASSPSGTSDTSTDTQYF.

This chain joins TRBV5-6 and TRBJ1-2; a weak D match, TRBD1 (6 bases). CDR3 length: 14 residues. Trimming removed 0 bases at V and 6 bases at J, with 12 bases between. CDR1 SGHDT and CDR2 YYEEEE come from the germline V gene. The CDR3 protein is CASSLAQGMDGYTF. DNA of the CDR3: TGTGCCAGCAGCTTGGCTCAGGGGATGGATGGCTACACCTTC.